This TCR beta chain appears in the sequencing data of a study of T cells in localized non-small cell lung cancer. Produced via immunoSEQ multiplex PCR; TCRdb's table is partial and in-frame only. The sample carries some 20,000 clones, 90% recorded once. There are a few counts of this clone. Its antigen remains unidentified. Study findings and constraints: Prolonged overall survival went with higher T cell density in the blood. Adjacent uninvolved lung tissue had the highest T cell clonality, exceeding tumor. A median about 50 of the top 100 tumor clones appeared in adjacent lung.

The sequencing used peripheral blood, collected before any cancer treatment. The clonotype was recovered from a woman aged 35-75 years with stage I lung adenocarcinoma.

The CDR3 DNA follows: TGCGCCAGCAGCCAAGATTGGTCCGGGACAGGGGTATTATCCTACGAGCAGTACTTC. This codes for CASSQDWSGTGVLSYEQYF. The chain joins TRBV4-3 to TRBJ2-7; 10 positions agree with TRBD1. Trimming took 0 bases from V and 1 from J; bases not matched to a gene: 12. This CDR3 contains 19 residues. Germline CDR1 and CDR2: LGHNA and YSLEER.